Presented here are 22 T cell receptor beta chains from one specimen sequenced in a study of CD8+ T cells in alopecia areata. In each case, RNA was isolated and then reverse transcribed into cDNA as the sequencing template. TCRdb's copy holds only in-frame clones and misses some; the assay was immunoSEQ multiplex PCR. Counted here are about 92,000 clones, around 44% occurring once; the ten biggest clones make up more than 15%. Indicated treatment: oral pan-JAK inhibitor, 5-10 mg twice daily. The starting material was CD8+ T cells sorted from blood, obtained at week 24, from a patient treated with tofacitinib. The source is a human donor with alopecia areata.

The rearrangement links TRBV5-1 to TRBJ2-5; D is undetermined. CDR3 length equals 15 residues. Germline-derived CDR1 and CDR2 are SGHRS and YFSETQ. V was shortened by 0 bases and J by 2 bases, with 11 bases between the two germline ends. The CDR3 region is CASSLGGSSQETQYF. In DNA, the CDR3 is TGCGCCAGCAGCTTGGGCGGATCTTCACAAGAGACCCAGTACTTC.

This clone was seen a handful of times. The rearrangement links TRBV9 to TRBJ1-5, with a weak D call TRBD1 (5 bases). Germline V gene lookup returns CDR1 SGDLS and CDR2 YYNGEE. The V end was cut by 4 bases, the J end by 2 bases, with 10 bases between. This CDR3 is 14 amino acids long. The CDR3 reads CASSPGSGNQPQHF. CDR3 DNA sequence: TGTGCCAGCAGCCCAGGGTCGGGCAATCAGCCCCAGCATTTT.

The chain carries TRBV30 and TRBJ2-7, with TRBD2 matching 9 bases. V lost 4 bases to trimming and J lost 2 bases; unmatched junction nucleotides: 6. The CDR3 extends over 14 amino acids. CDR1 and CDR2 (germline): GTSNPN, SVGIG (reference sequence). The CDR3 coding sequence is TGTGCCTGGATGTGGTCTAGCGGGACCTACGAGCAGTACTTC. Amino acids: CAWMWSSGTYEQYF.

The table lists this clone with a few counts. The chain couples TRBV2 to TRBJ2-3, with 9 positions matching TRBD2. After removal of 4 bases from V and 2 bases from J, the junction contained 4 bases not matched to a gene. This CDR3 has 15 residues. In germline, CDR1 is SNHLY, CDR2 FYNNEI. The CDR3 region is CASSAGLALTDTQYF. For the CDR3, the DNA is TGTGCCAGCAGTGCCGGACTAGCGCTCACAGATACGCAGTATTTT.

This clone was counted a few times. The chain combines TRBV4-3 with TRBJ2-1, with D hard to call. Germline V gene data show CDR1 as LGHNA and CDR2 as YSLEER. V dropped 6 bases and J dropped 6 bases, with 18 bases sitting between them. The CDR3 consists of 15 residues. The CDR3 is CASSIHSGNGNEQFF. The CDR3 DNA follows: TGCGCCAGCAGTATCCACTCAGGCAACGGCAATGAGCAGTTCTTC.

The chain has TRBV10-1 and TRBJ2-1; no clear D gene. The CDR3 consists of 12 residues. V was trimmed by 0 bases and J by 10 bases, leaving 7 bases between them. Germline CDR1 reads WNHNN; CDR2 reads SYGVQD (reference sequence). This CDR3 is CASSESPGEQFF. The DNA for the CDR3 is TGCGCCAGCAGTGAGTCCCCCGGAGAGCAGTTCTTC.

The V and J genes are TRBV6-1 and TRBJ2-7, with 8 bases matching TRBD2. In germline, CDR1 is MNHNS, CDR2 SASEGT. This CDR3 contains 15 residues. The V segment lost 1 base and the J segment 4 bases; nucleotides outside the gene matches: 6. The CDR3 loop reads CASSEGSGVMYEQYF. The CDR3 DNA reads TGTGCCAGCAGTGAAGGTAGCGGGGTGATGTACGAGCAGTACTTC.

This clone was counted between two and nine times. The V and J genes are TRBV27 and TRBJ1-1; 8 bases are shared with TRBD1. With V trimmed by 6 bases and J by 5 bases, 11 bases remained unmatched. Per germline, CDR1 MNHEY and CDR2 SMNVEV (reference sequence). The CDR3 has 15 amino acids. CDR3 sequence: CASRYRGNSFTEAFF. CDR3 DNA: TGTGCCAGCAGGTACAGGGGGAATTCATTTACTGAAGCTTTCTTT.

The chain uses TRBV4-1 and TRBJ2-1, with 8 bases that match TRBD2. The CDR3 is 13 residues long. Germline V gene sequence: CDR1 MGHRA, CDR2 YSYEKL. The ends lost 1 base at V and 8 bases at J; junction bases unmatched: 1. The DNA of the CDR3 is TGCGCCAGCAGCCAAGGAGCGGGGGATGAGCAGTTCTTC. As protein: CASSQGAGDEQFF.

This clone was counted between two and nine times. This chain links TRBV7-9 with TRBJ2-2; 7 bases agree with TRBD2. Looked up from germline, CDR1 is SEHNR and CDR2 is FQNEAQ (reference sequence). J lost 3 bases, V lost 8 bases, and 9 bases had no gene match. This CDR3 is built from 15 residues. For the CDR3, the DNA is TGTGCCAGCCCTAATGGCGGGAGACACACCGGGGAGCTGTTTTTT. Protein: CASPNGGRHTGELFF.

This clone was picked up one time. This rearrangement joins TRBV15 to TRBJ1-1; 7 nucleotides agree with TRBD1. CDR1 LNHNV and CDR2 YYDKDF come from the germline V gene (reference sequence). The CDR3 extends over 15 amino acids. The V and J ends lost 0 bases and 3 bases, in that order; junction bases with no gene match: 4. The CDR3 DNA reads TGTGCCACCAGCAGAGAAGCAGGGGGTTACACTGAAGCTTTCTTT. This gives the protein CATSREAGGYTEAFF.

The chain joins TRBV15 to TRBJ1-6, with 7 bases matching TRBD1. Germline V CDR1 and CDR2: LNHNV, YYDKDF (reference sequence). There are 16 residues in the CDR3. Losses at the gene ends were 6 bases for V and 7 bases for J; bases not matched to a gene: 12. CDR3 DNA: TGTGCCACCAGAGACCCCAAACAGGGGTGGAATTCACCCCTCCACTTT. This gives the protein CATRDPKQGWNSPLHF.

This clone was seen only a few times. The CDR3 nucleotides read TGTGCCACCAGCAGAGAGGGACAAGGATGGCGGGCGGGTCTCGATGAGCAGTTCTTC. Translation gives CATSREGQGWRAGLDEQFF. The J gene is TRBJ2-1, the V gene TRBV15; perhaps TRBD1 as D (6 bases). The CDR3 is made up of 19 amino acids. Germline CDR1 is LNHNV and CDR2 is YYDKDF (reference sequence). Trimming left V 0 bases short and J 8 bases short, with 26 bases between.

This clone was seen more than once but under ten times. The genes are TRBV10-3 and TRBJ2-1, with 9 bases identical to TRBD2. With V trimmed by 8 bases and J by 3 bases, 5 bases remained unmatched. This CDR3 region has 14 residues. Germline V gives CDR1 ENHRY, CDR2 SYGVKD. The CDR3 spells CAIAGSGGYNEQFF. The CDR3 DNA sequence: TGTGCCATCGCTGGTAGCGGGGGCTACAATGAGCAGTTCTTC.

The CDR3 reads CASSLSLAGKYEQFF. The CDR3 bases are TGTGCCAGCAGTTTGAGTCTAGCGGGAAAGTATGAGCAGTTCTTC. V and J are TRBV28 and TRBJ2-1; TRBD2 matches at 9 bases. Germline V gives CDR1 MDHEN, CDR2 SYDVKM. This CDR3 has 15 amino acids. Trimming removed 3 bases from V and 8 bases from J; junction bases left unmatched: 8.

The V call is TRBV7-9, the J call TRBJ2-7; D call uncertain. The germline V gene encodes CDR1 SEHNR and CDR2 FQNEAQ (reference sequence). CDR3 length: 14 amino acids. V was shortened by 6 bases and J by 3 bases, with 15 bases between the two germline ends. CDR3 sequence reads: CASRPSGENYEQYF. DNA of the CDR3: TGTGCCAGCAGACCGAGTGGCGAAAACTACGAGCAGTACTTC.

The chain employs TRBV18 and TRBJ2-1, with 11 bases identical to TRBD1. The CDR3 runs 15 residues. V lost 6 bases, J lost 6 bases, and 7 bases stayed unmatched. Germline loops: CDR1 KGHSH, CDR2 LQKENI. DNA of the CDR3: TGTGCCAGCTCTACCGGGACAGGGGGTCGCAATGAGCAGTTCTTC. Its protein is CASSTGTGGRNEQFF.

The CDR3 region has the DNA TGCGCCAGCAGCCAAGAATCAGGGTTTCCCTCTGAAGCTTTCTTT. This sequence encodes CASSQESGFPSEAFF. The J gene is TRBJ1-1, the V gene TRBV4-1; a possible D gene is TRBD1 (5 bases). V was trimmed by 0 bases and J by 6 bases, leaving 14 bases between them. The CDR3 covers 15 residues. Looked up from germline, CDR1 is MGHRA and CDR2 is YSYEKL.

This clone was seen only once. This chain joins TRBV28 and TRBJ2-5; no clear D. V dropped 2 bases and J dropped 1 base, with 14 bases sitting between them. The CDR3 totals 16 residues. Germline CDR1 is MDHEN and CDR2 is SYDVKM. CDR3 coding DNA: TGTGCCAGCAGTTTACTACCAGGCAAGCTCCAAGAGACCCAGTACTTC. Protein: CASSLLPGKLQETQYF.

V is TRBV23-1 and J is TRBJ1-3; the D is unclear. TRBV23-1 is noted as an ORF with a role that remains uncertain. This CDR3 has 17 amino acids. Trimming shortened V by 3 bases and J by 0 bases, and 15 bases separated the two germline ends. The CDR3 spells CASSQERTACSGNTIYF. In DNA form, the CDR3 reads TGCGCCAGCAGTCAGGAGAGGACCGCGTGCTCTGGAAACACCATATATTTT.

The table lists this clone with a few counts. The chain recombines TRBV7-9 with TRBJ1-1; 9 positions match TRBD1. Looked up from germline, CDR1 is SEHNR and CDR2 is FQNEAQ (reference sequence). The CDR3 sequence is 14 residues long. After removal of 1 base from V and 7 bases from J, the junction contained 4 bases not matched to a gene. CDR3 DNA sequence: TGTGCCAGCAGCTTAGTGGGACAGGGCGGTGAAGCTTTCTTT. Its translation: CASSLVGQGGEAFF.

J is TRBJ1-1 and V is TRBV6-1; D might be TRBD1 (5 bases). The CDR3 is 11 amino acids. Germline CDR1 reads MNHNS; CDR2 reads SASEGT. V lost 8 bases, J lost 5 bases, and 9 bases lay in between. DNA of the CDR3: TGTGCCAGCCAGGGAGATACTGAAGCTTTCTTT. Translation gives CASQGDTEAFF.